The TCR beta chain described here comes from a study of blood T cell repertoires in COVID-19 (dated by TCRdb to between 2020 and 2021). Study-level background: The collaborator samples originated in the United States, Italy and Spain and spanned the acute and convalescent phases of COVID-19. The material from the prospective study consisted of cDNA or gDNA derived from T cells, B-cell-depleted T cells, or PBMCs. The dataset comprised deeply sampled blood TCRbeta repertoires from subjects exposed to, actively infected with, or recovered from COVID-19. The repertoires were released in a freely available public database intended as a resource for research on the immune response to SARS-CoV-2. Samples were obtained from the ongoing ImmuneRACE study (first 160 participants) and from over 1,000 subjects provided by 6 global collaborators. A de-identified subject ID, COVID-19 status, age in years and sex were almost always included in the sample metadata. Where HLA class I and class II types were available, the types were taken from metadata supplied by the sample provider, not from assay-based typing. Study-wide conclusions, independent of this receptor: Clinical and demographic metadata were provided uncurated, with the amount varying by source and participant.

To note about this clone: Its antigen has not been determined. Within one base of it there is no much larger clone, and no base qualities were kept.

In the germline V gene (reference sequence), CDR1 corresponds to LNHDA and CDR2 to SQIVND. V loses 5 bases, J loses 5 bases, and the germline ends lie 18 bases apart. From its cysteine to its phenylalanine, the CDR3 spans 15 amino acids. Only CDR3 DNA is held: 45 bases, read in frame from base 1. TCRbeta CDR3 regions were amplified from genomic DNA by means of the immunoSEQ Assay, a bias-controlled multiplex PCR. In the original analysis: Nucleated cell counts per sample were estimated from amplification of reference gene primers within the assay. To quantify the absolute abundance of each unique TCRbeta CDR3 rearrangement, sequence reads were collapsed and filtered. For each sample, productive Simpson clonality was calculated as the square root of Simpson's diversity index across productive rearrangements. Not all clones reach the TCRdb copy of this immuneACCESS table, which keeps in-frame sequences only. Checked studies attribute under half of the gap to unresolved V genes and leave the rest unexplained. The D gene and trimming were derived from the DNA, and the V and J assignments and clone size from that table. The sample table records about 410,000 clones; approximately 90% of these occur just once. Of the sample, about 1.4% is held by the ten largest clones.

One collaborating source in Seattle enrolled patients while the patients were actively infected and followed the patients over time throughout the course of disease. Each collaborating institution followed its own protocols to collect whole blood in K2EDTA tubes. For TCRbeta analysis, collaborators shipped samples as frozen whole blood, isolated PBMCs, or DNA extracted from either of those sample types. The receptor chain draws on TRBV19 and TRBJ1-2, and perhaps TRBD1 as D gene, on 6 matching bases. The sequence derives from a woman in her 40s with COVID-19, enrolled during active disease. The specimen sequenced was peripheral blood. CDR3 sequence: CASSFNPGVEYGYTF. The DNA reads as follows: TGTGCCAGTAGTTTCAATCCAGGGGTGGAGTATGGCTACACCTTC.